This TCR beta chain originates from a study of T cells expressing NK-cell markers. Study summary: Among the eight sequenced donors, seven tested HCMV-seropositive and one tested seronegative.

TCRdb reprocessed the 5' RACE reads, with one entry per CDR3 protein and no DNA. The sample has approximately 440,000 distinct CDR3 sequences; the top ten hold over 1.1%. The germline V gene has CDR1 SEHNR and CDR2 FQNEAQ (reference sequence). The CDR3 is 12 residues long. As to this clonotype: Its specificity is unknown.

The study, taken as a whole, reports: Researchers report these clonotypes also headed the CD3+CD56-NKG2C+ fraction in several donors.

Input material: blood T cells: a sorted CD56 or NKG2C T cell subset, CD4+ or CD8+ T cells, or bulk PBMC T cells (not recorded which). This chain uses TRBV7-9 with TRBJ2-5; the TCRdb D gene call, TRBD1, has no DNA to confirm it. The sequence was collected from a woman between 50 and 59 years old in good health. CDR3: CASSVGAETQYF. Looking up the rest from reference TRBV7-9 and TRBJ2-5 gives the full variable domain: DTGVSQNPRHKITKRGQNVTFRCDPISEHNRLYWYRQTLGQGPEFLTYFQNEAQLEKSRLLSDRFSAERPKGSFSTLEIQRTEQGDSAMYLCASSVGAETQYFGPGTRLLVL.